Presented here are 16 T cell receptor beta chains from one specimen sequenced in a study of shared clonotypes between healthy human individuals (dated by TCRdb to 2018 to 2021). The library was built by means of the immunoSEQ multiplex PCR assay. TCRdb limited this immuneACCESS table to in-frame rearrangements with V and J called. A share of clones is missing; checked studies link under half to unresolved V genes, and the rest is unexplained. Present in this sample are 2.5 million or so clones, around 94% of which were seen just once. Around 0.15% of the sample comes from the top ten. Material for sequencing was naive CD4+ T cells sorted from blood. Interpreted using the paper, the cell subset or site label stands for: CD45RA+ positively selected. Every receptor here comes from a man between 18 and 29 years old in good health.

J is TRBJ1-2 and V is TRBV6-4; D remains ambiguous. Trimming cost V 5 bases and J 6 bases, with 13 bases left between them. In germline, CDR1 is MRHNA, CDR2 SNTAGT. This CDR3 comprises 13 residues. CDR3 bases: TGTGCCAGCAGTCAGTCTGGGTACAATGGCTACACCTTC. Translated: CASSQSGYNGYTF.

This chain joins TRBV25-1 and TRBJ1-4; 9 positions agree with TRBD1. V trimming: 0 bases; J trimming: 8 bases; junction bases outside the gene matches: 7. The CDR3 runs to 16 residues. The germline CDR1 and CDR2 sequences are MGHDK and SYGVNS. CDR3 region: CASSEYGDRVGEKLFF. CDR3 nucleotides: TGTGCCAGCAGTGAATACGGGGACAGGGTAGGCGAAAAACTGTTTTTT.

The chain joins TRBV19 to TRBJ2-4; D is possibly TRBD1 (5 bases). Germline V gene data show CDR1 as LNHDA and CDR2 as SQIVND (reference sequence). Trimming took off 4 bases at V and 3 bases at J, with 16 bases between the two ends. The CDR3 consists of 16 residues. CDR3 nucleotide sequence: TGTGCCAGTAGTAAAAGGGCCAGGGAAGGCAAAAACATTCAGTACTTC. Residues: CASSKRAREGKNIQYF.

The J gene is TRBJ2-2, the V gene TRBV6-1; D not resolved. This CDR3 is 14 amino acids long. Deletions cut 7 bases from V and 0 bases from J, with 9 bases between. CDR1 and CDR2 from the germline V gene are MNHNS and SASEGT. The CDR3: CASIPPPNTGELFF. As DNA, the CDR3 is TGTGCCAGCATTCCCCCCCCGAACACCGGGGAGCTGTTTTTT.

This clone was picked up one time. Different DNA sequences within this sample yield the same CDR3. The genes are TRBV5-5 and TRBJ1-4; D perhaps matches TRBD1 (5 bases). V shed 3 bases and J shed 4 bases, with 10 bases lying between them. Germline values: CDR1 SGHKS, CDR2 YYEKEE (reference sequence). This CDR3 has 14 residues. The CDR3 DNA follows: TGTGCCAGCAGCTGGGACGGTGTTAATGAAAAACTGTTTTTT. Encoded protein: CASSWDGVNEKLFF.

The V gene is TRBV5-6, the J gene TRBJ1-1; perhaps TRBD1 as D (6 bases). The CDR3 loop spans 13 amino acids. Trimming took off 5 bases at V and 4 bases at J, with 12 bases between the two ends. CDR1 is SGHDT, CDR2 YYEEEE, per germline. The CDR3 reads CASSPGVSTEAFF. DNA for the CDR3: TGTGCCAGCAGTCCAGGGGTGAGCACTGAAGCTTTCTTT. Variable domain in full (rest from reference TRBV5-6 and TRBJ1-1): DAGVTQSPTHLIKTRGQQVTLRCSPKSGHDTVSWYQQALGQGPQFIFQYYEEEERQRGNFPDRFSGHQFPNYSSELNVNALLLGDSALYLCASSPGVSTEAFFGQGTRLTVV.

This clone showed up just once. V is TRBV9 and J is TRBJ1-4; 7 nucleotides agree with TRBD1. CDR1 is SGDLS and CDR2 is YYNGEE in the germline V gene. There are 14 residues in the CDR3. The junction had 1 base not matched to a gene; V was cut back by 0 bases and J by 5 bases. Here the CDR3 DNA reads TGTGCCAGCAGCGTAGAGGGGGCAAATGAAAAACTGTTTTTT. Translation gives CASSVEGANEKLFF.

This clone was observed once. This chain links TRBV5-1 with TRBJ2-7; 7 bases align to TRBD1. Germline trimming cut 0 bases from V and 4 bases from J; bases unmatched to any gene: 4. CDR3 length: 14 amino acids. The V gene's germline CDR1 is SGHRS and CDR2 YFSETQ. The CDR3 DNA is TGCGCCAGCAGCTTGGGGGACAGCCGATACGAGCAGTACTTC. Amino acid sequence: CASSLGDSRYEQYF.

This clone was observed once. The chain joins TRBV6-5 to TRBJ1-3; TRBD1 matches at 8 bases. Trimming at V came to 4 bases and at J to 4 bases, leaving 3 bases not matched to a gene. The V gene's germline CDR1 is MNHEY and CDR2 SVGAGI. The CDR3 length is 14 residues. For the CDR3, the DNA is TGTGCCAGCAGTTCCACAGGGGGAGGAAACACCATATATTTT. As protein: CASSSTGGGNTIYF.

The chain is built from TRBV5-1 and TRBJ2-7, with D hard to call. Per the germline V gene, CDR1 is SGHRS and CDR2 is YFSETQ. The CDR3 contains 14 residues. V gave up 2 bases and J gave up 0 bases, with 9 bases separating them. CDR3 residues: CASSFAERSYEQYF. CDR3 nucleotide sequence: TGCGCCAGCAGCTTCGCAGAACGCTCCTACGAGCAGTACTTC.

This sequence joins TRBV7-8 and TRBJ2-1; 9 bases fit TRBD2. After removal of 5 bases from V and 8 bases from J, the junction contained 16 bases not matched to a gene. The CDR3 runs 17 residues. The V gene's germline CDR1 is SGHVS and CDR2 FQNEAQ. CDR3 in amino acids: CASSPLPMAGGSDEQFF. The CDR3 DNA reads TGTGCCAGCAGCCCCCTCCCTATGGCGGGAGGGAGCGATGAGCAGTTCTTC.

The chain is built from TRBV29-1 and TRBJ2-2; D is undetermined. The V end was cut by 6 bases, the J end by 4 bases, with 6 bases between. Germline V gene data show CDR1 as SQVTM and CDR2 as ANQGSEA. This CDR3 has 11 residues. CDR3 coding DNA: TGCAGCGTCAGGTTCACCGGGGAGCTGTTTTTT. Its protein product is CSVRFTGELFF.

The gene calls are TRBV2 and TRBJ1-1; D ambiguous. Germline CDR1 reads SNHLY; CDR2 reads FYNNEI. Trimming removed 8 bases at V and 1 base at J, with 8 bases between. This CDR3 has 12 amino acids. DNA of the CDR3: TGTGCCAGCCTACAGAGGAACACTGAAGCTTTCTTT. Translation: CASLQRNTEAFF.

The CDR3 sequence is CASSVELAGWNEQFF. CDR3 in DNA: TGTGCCAGCAGCGTAGAACTAGCGGGATGGAATGAGCAGTTCTTC. The chain recombines TRBV9 with TRBJ2-1, with TRBD2 identical over 10 bases. This CDR3 is 15 amino acids long. The ends lost 0 bases at V and 7 bases at J; junction bases unmatched: 4. From germline, CDR1 is SGDLS and CDR2 YYNGEE.

This clone was seen once. The chain carries TRBV7-2 and TRBJ1-4; D is undetermined. The germline V gene encodes CDR1 SGHTA and CDR2 FQGNSA. The V gene lost 3 bases and the J gene lost 5 bases, with 16 bases spanning the gap. CDR3 length equals 16 residues. The DNA for the CDR3 is TGTGCCAGCAGCTTGAAGGTGGTGGCTGGGAATGAAAAACTGTTTTTT. Translated: CASSLKVVAGNEKLFF.

The chain uses TRBV9 and TRBJ2-1; D remains unclear. Trimming pared 4 bases from V and 3 bases from J, leaving 11 bases between. The CDR3 length is 14 residues. CDR1 is SGDLS and CDR2 is YYNGEE in the germline V gene. This CDR3 is CASSRVSVYNEQFF. As DNA, the CDR3 is TGTGCCAGCAGCCGGGTTTCAGTCTACAATGAGCAGTTCTTC. Together with reference TRBV9 and TRBJ2-1, the CDR3 gives the full variable domain: DSGVTQTPKHLITATGQRVTLRCSPRSGDLSVYWYQQSLDQGLQFLIQYYNGEERAKGNILERFSAQQFPDLHSELNLSSLELGDSALYFCASSRVSVYNEQFFGPGTRLTVL.